This note documents a single TCR beta chain sequence. Its specificity is unknown. The source of the sample is a study of PD-L1 blockade in urothelial cancer. About the research overall: The patients had undergone anywhere from 0 to 3 prior chemotherapy regimens. Blood underwent analysis 3 weeks (second dose) and 6 weeks after treatment began. Blood-derived samples held a median approximately 140,000 T cells.

Whole-study results and caveats: Durable-benefit patients had greater expansion of tumor-associated blood clones at 3 weeks.

TCRdb's table, derived via immunoSEQ multiplex PCR, lists solely in-frame clones and lacks some. The sample has roughly 39,000 clones, around 88% seen once. The germline V gene has CDR1 SEHNR and CDR2 FQNEAQ (reference sequence). The CDR3 is made up of 15 amino acids. V dropped 1 base and J dropped 2; count of bases not matched to a gene: 2. This receptor was identified in a man aged 55 to 69 with urothelial cancer. The sample was PBMCs, taken around atezolizumab (anti-PD-L1) treatment. The chain carries TRBV7-9 and TRBJ1-5; 7 bases agree with TRBD1. The CDR3 protein is CASSLGGQGNQPQHF. As DNA, the CDR3 is TGTGCCAGCAGCTTAGGAGGACAGGGCAATCAGCCCCAGCATTTT.